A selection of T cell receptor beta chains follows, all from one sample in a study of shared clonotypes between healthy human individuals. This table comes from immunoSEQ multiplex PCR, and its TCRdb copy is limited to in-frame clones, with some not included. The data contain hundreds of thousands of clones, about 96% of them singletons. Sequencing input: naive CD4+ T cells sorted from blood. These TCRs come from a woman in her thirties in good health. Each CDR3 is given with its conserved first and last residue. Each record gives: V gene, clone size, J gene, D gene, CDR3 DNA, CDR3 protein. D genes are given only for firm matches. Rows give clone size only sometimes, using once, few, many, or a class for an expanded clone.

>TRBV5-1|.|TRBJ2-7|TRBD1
TGCGCCAGCAGCTTGGCTCAGGGGGATAGCAAGCAGTACTTC
CASSLAQGDSKQYF
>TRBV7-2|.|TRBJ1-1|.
TGTGCCAGCAGACTAGGACAGACCATGAACACTGAAGCTTTCTTT
CASRLGQTMNTEAFF
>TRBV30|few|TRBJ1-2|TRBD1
TGTGCCTGGATCCCCGACAGGGGGTATGGCTACACCTTC
CAWIPDRGYGYTF
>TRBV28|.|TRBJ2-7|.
TGTGCCAGCAGTCCAATAATGTACGAGCAGTACTTC
CASSPIMYEQYF
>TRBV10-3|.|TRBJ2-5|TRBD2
TGTGCCATCAGTGAGTCTAGCGGGAGGGAGACCCAGTACTTC
CAISESSGRETQYF
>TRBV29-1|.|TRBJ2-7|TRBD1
TGCAGCGTTTCGGGCCCAGGGGGCATCCACGAGCAGTACTTC
CSVSGPGGIHEQYF
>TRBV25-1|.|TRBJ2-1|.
TGTGCCAGCAGTGAATTGGCCAGGACCCTTTTCGATGAGCAGTTCTTC
CASSELARTLFDEQFF
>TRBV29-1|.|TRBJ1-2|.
TGCAGCGTTCCGGGTATCTATGGCTACACCTTC
CSVPGIYGYTF
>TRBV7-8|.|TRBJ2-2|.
TGTGCCAGCAGCGGGGACTTCCGTCGAAACACCGGGGAGCTGTTTTTT
CASSGDFRRNTGELFF
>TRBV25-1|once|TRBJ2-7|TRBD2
TGTGCCAGCAGTAGGACTAGCGGTAGCTACGAGCAGTACTTC
CASSRTSGSYEQYF
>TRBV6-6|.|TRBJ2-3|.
TGTGCCACCATAATGGAGGGGACAGATACGCAGTATTTT
CATIMEGTDTQYF
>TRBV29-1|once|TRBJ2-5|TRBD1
TGCAGCGTTGCCGGGACAGGGGAAGAGACCCAGTACTTC
CSVAGTGEETQYF
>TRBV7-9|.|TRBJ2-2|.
TGTGCCAGCAGCTTTTACGCGACCGGGGAGCTGTTTTTT
CASSFYATGELFF
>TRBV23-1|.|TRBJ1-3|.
TGCGCCAGCAGTCCCCCCGCCATCTCTGGAAACACCATATATTTT
CASSPPAISGNTIYF
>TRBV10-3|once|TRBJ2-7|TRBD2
TGTGCCATCAGGCCGACTAGCGGGAGTGACTCAACCTACGAGCAGTACTTC
CAIRPTSGSDSTYEQYF
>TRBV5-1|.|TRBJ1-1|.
TGCGCCAGCAGCTTGGGGGAGGGGGAGATGAACACTGAAGCTTTCTTT
CASSLGEGEMNTEAFF
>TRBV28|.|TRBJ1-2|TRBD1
TGTGCCAGCAGCCCCCGCTCGACAGGGAACTATGGCTACACCTTC
CASSPRSTGNYGYTF
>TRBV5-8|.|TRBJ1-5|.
TGTGCCAGCAGCTTGGTTCAGCCCCAGCATTTT
CASSLVQPQHF
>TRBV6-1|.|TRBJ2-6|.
TGTGCCAGTAAAGCATCTGGGGCCAACGTCCTGACTTTC
CASKASGANVLTF
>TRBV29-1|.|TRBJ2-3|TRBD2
TGCAGCGCCTCGGGGCTAGCGGGTACTGATGGGACAGATACGCAGTATTTT
CSASGLAGTDGTDTQYF
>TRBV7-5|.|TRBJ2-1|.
TGTGTCAGAAGATTGGGGGAGGTGTACAATGAGCAGTTCTTC
CVRRLGEVYNEQFF
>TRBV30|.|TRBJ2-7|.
TGTGCCTGGAGCGAAGAGGGGGGCACCGGACGCTACGAGCAGTACTTC
CAWSEEGGTGRYEQYF
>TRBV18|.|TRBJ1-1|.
TGTGCCAGCTCAGCCGACAGGAACACTGAAGCTTTCTTT
CASSADRNTEAFF
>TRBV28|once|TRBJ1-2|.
TGTGCCAGCAGCCTTGGGGGGGACTATGGCTACACCTTC
CASSLGGDYGYTF
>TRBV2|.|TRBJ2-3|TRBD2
TGTGCCAGCAGGGTTTGGACTAGCGGGGGCGGAGATACGCAGTATTTT
CASRVWTSGGGDTQYF
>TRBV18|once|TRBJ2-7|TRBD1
TGTGCCAGCTCACCCCGACAGGGTCGATCCCACGAGCAGTACTTC
CASSPRQGRSHEQYF
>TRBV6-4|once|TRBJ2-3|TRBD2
TGTGCCAGCAGCCCCGGGACTAGCGGGACCCTAGGCACAGATACGCAGTATTTT
CASSPGTSGTLGTDTQYF
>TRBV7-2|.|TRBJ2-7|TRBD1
TGTGCCAGCAGCTTGCAAGGGGGACAGGGGGCGTCCGCCTTCTACGAGCAGTACTTC
CASSLQGGQGASAFYEQYF
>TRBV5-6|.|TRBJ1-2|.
TGTGCCAGCAGCTTGGCCGGCCCAACGACAGACAGTTCAGGCTACACCTTC
CASSLAGPTTDSSGYTF
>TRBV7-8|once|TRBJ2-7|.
TGTGCCAGCAGCACAAGCCGGGGGGAGCAGTACTTC
CASSTSRGEQYF
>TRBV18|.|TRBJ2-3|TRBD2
TGTGCCAGCTCGCAACTAGCGCCAAGCACAGATACGCAGTATTTT
CASSQLAPSTDTQYF
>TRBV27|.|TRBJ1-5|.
TGTGCCAGCAGTTTATTGGGGGGTATTCAGCCCCAGCATTTT
CASSLLGGIQPQHF
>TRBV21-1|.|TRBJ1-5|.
TGTGCCACCCCAAGGAGGTCTAATCAGCCCCAGCATTTT
CATPRRSNQPQHF
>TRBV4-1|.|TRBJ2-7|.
TGCGCCAGCAGCCAAGATCAGGGGATTAGCTACGAGCAGTACTTC
CASSQDQGISYEQYF
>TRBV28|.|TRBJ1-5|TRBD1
TGTGCCAGCAGACCCCAGACAGGGGATCAGCCCCAGCATTTT
CASRPQTGDQPQHF
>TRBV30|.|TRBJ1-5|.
TGTGCCTGGAGTGTCGGGGGGCCTATCAATCAGCCCCAGCATTTT
CAWSVGGPINQPQHF
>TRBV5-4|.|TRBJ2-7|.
TGTGCCAGCAGCTCCTCCGGCAGCTACGAGCAGTACTTC
CASSSSGSYEQYF
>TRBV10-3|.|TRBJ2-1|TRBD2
TGTGCCATCAGTGAACCCGGGACTAGCGTCGGCATTGAGCAGTTCTTC
CAISEPGTSVGIEQFF
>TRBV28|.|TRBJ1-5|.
TGTGCCACATACCCGGATCTCGTTAGCAATCAGCCCCAGCATTTT
CATYPDLVSNQPQHF
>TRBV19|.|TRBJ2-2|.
TGTGCCAGTAGTATCCAGCCCAACACCGGGGAGCTGTTTTTT
CASSIQPNTGELFF
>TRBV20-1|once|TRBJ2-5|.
TGCAGTGCTAGAGCGGAGACCCAGTACTTC
CSARAETQYF
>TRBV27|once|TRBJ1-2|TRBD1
TGTGCCAGCAGGTCTCTTCCAGGGGGCGCCTATGGCTACACCTTC
CASRSLPGGAYGYTF
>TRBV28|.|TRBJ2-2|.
TGTGCCAGCAGCCGCGGCGGGGACAGCACCGGGGAGCTGTTTTTT
CASSRGGDSTGELFF
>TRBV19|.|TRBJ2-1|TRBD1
TGTGCCAGTAGTACCAACAGGGGTTGGGAGCAGTTCTTC
CASSTNRGWEQFF
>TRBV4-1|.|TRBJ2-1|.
TGCGCCAGCAGCCATGGGGTCGGTCTACCAGTAAATGAGCAGTTCTTC
CASSHGVGLPVNEQFF
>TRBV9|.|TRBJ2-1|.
TGTGCCAGCAGCGTAGGCAGCATGGGACGATACAATGAGCAGTTCTTC
CASSVGSMGRYNEQFF
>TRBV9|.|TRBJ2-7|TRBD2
TGTGCCAGCAGCGGAAGGGACACCCCGGGACTAGCGTACGAGCAGTACTTC
CASSGRDTPGLAYEQYF
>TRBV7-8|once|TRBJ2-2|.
TGTGCCAGCAGCTTAGGATACACCGGGGAGCTGTTTTTT
CASSLGYTGELFF
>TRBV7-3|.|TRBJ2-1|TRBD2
TGTGCCAGCAGCTTTAATATGGGAGCGGGAGAAGATGAGCAGTTCTTC
CASSFNMGAGEDEQFF
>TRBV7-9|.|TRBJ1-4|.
TGTGCCAGCAGCTTAGGAGCGGGGAAAAAACTGTTTTTT
CASSLGAGKKLFF
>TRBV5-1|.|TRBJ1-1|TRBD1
TGCGCCAGCAGCTTGGTTCCGGGACAGATAAACACTGAAGCTTTCTTT
CASSLVPGQINTEAFF
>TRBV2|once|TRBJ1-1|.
TGTGCCAGCAGTGGGATGCAGGAACGGAACACTGAAGCTTTCTTT
CASSGMQERNTEAFF
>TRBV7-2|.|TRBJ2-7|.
TGTGCCAGCAGCCGAACGGTTACCTACGAGCAGTACTTC
CASSRTVTYEQYF